The entry below gives a single T cell receptor beta chain sequence along with its context. Its antigen remains unidentified. PCR was performed using 60 Vbeta and 13 Jbeta primers. Assay used: immunoSEQ multiplex PCR; TCRdb lists only in-frame clones, some missing. Reported are about 170,000 clones; the ten largest clones contain roughly 1.3%. The data derive from a study of cytomegalovirus exposure and HLA in healthy donors. The CDR3 covers 15 residues. V lost 5 bases and J lost 2; bases outside the gene matches: 7. Germline assignment: CDR1 LNHDA and CDR2 SQIVND (reference sequence). Study-wide results and caveats: Researchers reported that three CMV-associated chains were confirmed in vitro as CMV antigen-specific.

This receptor was obtained from a woman in her fifties or sixties in good health and CMV-seronegative. The V and J genes are TRBV19 and TRBJ2-7; 9 nucleotides align to TRBD2. The sample comprised PBMCs. In nucleotides, the CDR3 is TGTGCCAGTAGTTGGGTAGCGGGGGAACCCTACGAGCAGTACTTC. Protein product: CASSWVAGEPYEQYF.